The clone carrying this T cell receptor beta chain was found a few times. The antigen is unknown. The ends were cut back, 3 bases at V and 2 bases at J, with 6 bases in the middle. This CDR3 contains 13 residues. CDR1 MGHRA and CDR2 YSYEKL come from the germline V gene. Unique molecular identifiers featured in how the TCRbeta library was prepared. MiXCR was run by TCRdb on the PCR reads, yielding one entry per CDR3 protein. The table includes 250,000 to 400,000 distinct CDR3 sequences, over 20% detected once. The data are from a study of T-cell reconstitution after alpha-beta-depleted transplantation in children. Study-wide results and caveats: Newly produced T cells mostly provided counts and TCRbeta diversity after one year, as hyperexpanded clones declined. The study reportedly traced alpha-beta T cells about two months after transplant to several hundred expanded graft clones. Recipient T cells and thymic progenitors that survived gave rise to the high TCRbeta diversity observed at day 60 in some patients.

The genes are TRBV4-1 and TRBJ2-3; D not certain. The source was PBMCs, mostly from graft donor cells, collected 180 days after TCRalphabeta/CD19-depleted stem cell transplant. The receptor comes from a male patient between 10 and 17 years old who had a stem cell transplant for acute lymphoblastic leukemia, so the T cells may come from the graft donor. This CDR3 is CASSHPVTDTQYF. In nucleotides, the CDR3 is TGCGCCAGCAGCCACCCGGTCACAGATACGCAGTATTTT.